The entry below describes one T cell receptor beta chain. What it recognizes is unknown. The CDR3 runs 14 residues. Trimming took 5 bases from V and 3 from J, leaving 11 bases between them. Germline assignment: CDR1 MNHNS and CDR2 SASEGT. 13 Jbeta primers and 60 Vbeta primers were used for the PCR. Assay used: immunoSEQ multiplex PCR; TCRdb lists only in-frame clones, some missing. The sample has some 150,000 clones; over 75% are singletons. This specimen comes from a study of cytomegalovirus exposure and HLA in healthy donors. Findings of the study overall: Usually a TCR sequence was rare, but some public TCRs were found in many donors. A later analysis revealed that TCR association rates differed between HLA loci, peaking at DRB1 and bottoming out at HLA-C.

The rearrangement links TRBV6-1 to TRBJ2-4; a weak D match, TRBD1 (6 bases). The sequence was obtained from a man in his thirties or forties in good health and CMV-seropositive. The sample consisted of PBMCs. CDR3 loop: CASSPSGVKNIQYF. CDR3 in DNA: TGTGCCAGCAGTCCATCAGGGGTCAAAAACATTCAGTACTTC.